What follows describes a single T cell receptor beta chain. The entry originates in a study of blood T cell repertoires in COVID-19. In the study overall: The analysed material was cDNA or gDNA that came from T cells, B-cell-depleted T cells, or PBMCs.

This CDR3 spans 17 amino acids. The junction had 8 bases not matched to a gene; V was cut back by 4 bases and J by 5 bases. CDR1 MNHEY and CDR2 SVGEGT come from the germline V gene. How the authors handled the data: Estimates of nucleated cell counts were drawn from the amplification of reference gene primers. Profiling relied on immunoSEQ multiplex PCR, and the TCRdb table lists in-frame clones only, not all of them. That table supplies the V and J calls and clone size; D and trimming were determined from the DNA. The sample has roughly 140,000 clones, about 82% seen once. The sequence was obtained from a middle-aged woman with active or convalescent COVID-19. The V and J genes are TRBV6-2 or TRBV6-3 and TRBJ2-3; the match to TRBD2 covers 14 bases. Sequencing input: peripheral blood. CDR3 protein: CASSSLTSGRAKDTQYF. Here the CDR3 DNA reads TGTGCCAGCAGTTCCTTGACTAGCGGGAGGGCCAAAGATACGCAGTATTTT.